This T cell receptor (beta chain) was recorded in a study of blood T cells in healthy people across ages. This clonotype was counted only a few times. The CDR3 sequence is 11 residues long. V was clipped by 6 bases and J by 8 bases, with 13 bases between them. CDR1 and CDR2 (germline): SQVTM, ANQGSEA. Next came a second PCR, run for about 7 to 12 cycles, which used a sample-barcoded 5' primer along with a J-beta primer mix. In TCRdb, the 5' RACE reads were re-called with MiXCR into one record per CDR3 protein. The data show roughly 1.9 million distinct CDR3 sequences, approximately 40% seen once. This TCR came from a human donor in good health. The J gene is TRBJ1-2, the V gene TRBV29-1, with D maybe TRBD1 (6 bases). Sequences were obtained from blood. CDR3 protein: CSVSQGSGYTF. The CDR3 DNA follows: TGCAGCGTGTCACAGGGATCCGGCTACACCTTC.